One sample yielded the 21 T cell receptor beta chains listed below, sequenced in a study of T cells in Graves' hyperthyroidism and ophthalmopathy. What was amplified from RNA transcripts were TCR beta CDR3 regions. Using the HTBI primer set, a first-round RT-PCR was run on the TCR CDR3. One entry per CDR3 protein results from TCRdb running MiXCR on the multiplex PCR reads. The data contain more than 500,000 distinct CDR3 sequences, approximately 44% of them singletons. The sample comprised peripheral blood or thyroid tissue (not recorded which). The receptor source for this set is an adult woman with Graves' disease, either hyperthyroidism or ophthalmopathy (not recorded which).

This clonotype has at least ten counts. The CDR3 DNA reads TGTGCCATCAGGGTACAGGGTTTAAACGAGCAGTACTTC. It translates to CAIRVQGLNEQYF. The chain carries TRBV10-3 and TRBJ2-7; D is possibly TRBD1 (6 bases). CDR1 and CDR2 from the germline V gene are ENHRY and SYGVKD. V gave up 6 bases and J gave up 5 bases, with 14 bases separating them. The length of the CDR3 is 13 residues.

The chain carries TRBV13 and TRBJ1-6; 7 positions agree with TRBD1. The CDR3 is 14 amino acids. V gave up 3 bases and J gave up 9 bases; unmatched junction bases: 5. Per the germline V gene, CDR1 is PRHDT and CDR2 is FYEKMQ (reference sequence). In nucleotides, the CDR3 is TGTGCCAGCAGCTTCAGGGGGGGCGGTTCACCCCTCCACTTT. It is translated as CASSFRGGGSPLHF. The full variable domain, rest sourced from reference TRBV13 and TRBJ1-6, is AAGVIQSPRHLIKEKRETATLKCYPIPRHDTVYWYQQGPGQDPQFLISFYEKMQSDKGSIPDRFSAQQFSDYHSELNMSSLELGDSALYFCASSFRGGGSPLHFGNGTRLTVT.

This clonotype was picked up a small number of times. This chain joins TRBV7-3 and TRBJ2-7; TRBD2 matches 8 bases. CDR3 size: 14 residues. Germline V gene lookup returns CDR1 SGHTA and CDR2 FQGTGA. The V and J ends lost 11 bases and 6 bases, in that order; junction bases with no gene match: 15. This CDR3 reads CAAMKLAGGGEQYF. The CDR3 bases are TGTGCCGCGATGAAGTTGGCGGGGGGTGGCGAGCAGTACTTC.

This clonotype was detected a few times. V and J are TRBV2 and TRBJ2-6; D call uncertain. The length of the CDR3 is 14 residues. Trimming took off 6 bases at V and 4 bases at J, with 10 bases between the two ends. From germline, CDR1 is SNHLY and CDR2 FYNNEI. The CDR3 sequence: CASSAGDGANVLTF. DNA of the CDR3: TGTGCCAGCAGCGCAGGTGACGGGGCCAACGTCCTGACTTTC.

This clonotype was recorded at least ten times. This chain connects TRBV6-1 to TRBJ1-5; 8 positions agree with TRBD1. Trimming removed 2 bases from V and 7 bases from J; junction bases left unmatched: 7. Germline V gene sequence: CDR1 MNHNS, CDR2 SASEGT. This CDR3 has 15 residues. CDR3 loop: CASSEPGQVGQPQHF. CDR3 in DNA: TGTGCCAGCAGTGAACCGGGACAGGTCGGACAGCCCCAGCATTTT.

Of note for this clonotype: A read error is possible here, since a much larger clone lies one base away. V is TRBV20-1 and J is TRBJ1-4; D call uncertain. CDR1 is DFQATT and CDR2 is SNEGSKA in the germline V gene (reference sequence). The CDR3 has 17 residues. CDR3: CSASSRAPGEYNEKPFF. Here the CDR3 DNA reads TGCAGTGCTAGTTCGAGGGCTCCTGGGGAGTATAATGAAAAACCGTTTTTT.

CDR3: CASSGVMNTGELFF. For the CDR3, the DNA is TGTGCCAGCAGCGGGGTTATGAACACCGGGGAGCTGTTTTTT. The chain links TRBV5-6 to TRBJ2-2, with D unresolved. This CDR3 is 14 amino acids long. V lost 4 bases, J lost 1 base, and 8 bases lay in between. Germline CDR1 reads SGHDT; CDR2 reads YYEEEE.

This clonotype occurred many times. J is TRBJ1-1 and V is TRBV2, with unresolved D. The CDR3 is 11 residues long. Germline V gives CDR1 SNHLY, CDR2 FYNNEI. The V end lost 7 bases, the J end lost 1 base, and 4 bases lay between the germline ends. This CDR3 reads CASKANTEAFF. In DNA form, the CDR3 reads TGTGCCAGCAAGGCGAACACTGAAGCTTTCTTT.

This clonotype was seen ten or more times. The CDR3, as DNA: TGCGCCAGCAAGGAGGGGAGGGAGTATTACGAGCAGTACTTC. Translating it yields CASKEGREYYEQYF. The chain joins TRBV5-1 to TRBJ2-7, with TRBD2 identical over 7 bases. The CDR3 runs 14 residues. V lost 6 bases, J lost 4 bases, and 10 bases stayed unmatched. Germline loops: CDR1 SGHRS, CDR2 YFSETQ. Complete variable domain (other parts from reference TRBV5-1 and TRBJ2-7): KAGVTQTPRYLIKTRGQQVTLSCSPISGHRSVSWYQQTPGQGLQFLFEYFSETQRNKGNFPGRFSGRQFSNSRSEMNVSTLELGDSALYLCASKEGREYYEQYFGPGTRLTVT.

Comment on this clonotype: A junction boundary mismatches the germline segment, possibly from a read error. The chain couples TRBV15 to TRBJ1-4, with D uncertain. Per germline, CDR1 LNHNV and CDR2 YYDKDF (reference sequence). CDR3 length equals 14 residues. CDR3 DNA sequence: TGTGCCACCAGCAGAGTTAGGTCTTATGACAAACTGTTTTTT. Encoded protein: CATSRVRSYDKLFF.

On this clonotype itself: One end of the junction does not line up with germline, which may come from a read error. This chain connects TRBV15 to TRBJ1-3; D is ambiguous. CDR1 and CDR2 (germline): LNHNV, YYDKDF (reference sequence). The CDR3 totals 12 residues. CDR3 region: CATSRSGNAIYF. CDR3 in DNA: TGTGCCACCAGCAGATCTGGAAACGCCATATATTTT.

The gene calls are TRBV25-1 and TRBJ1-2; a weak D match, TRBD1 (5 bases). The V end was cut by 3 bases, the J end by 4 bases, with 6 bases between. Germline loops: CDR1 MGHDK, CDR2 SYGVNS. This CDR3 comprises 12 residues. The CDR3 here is CASSDRVYGYTF. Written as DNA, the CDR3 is TGTGCCAGCAGTGACAGGGTCTATGGCTACACCTTC.

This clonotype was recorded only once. CDR3 residues: CASSLRGQYNGYTF. The CDR3 nucleotides are TGTGCCAGCAGTTTGCGCGGACAGTATAATGGCTACACCTTC. This chain uses TRBV2 with TRBJ1-2, with a weak D call TRBD1 (6 bases). Germline CDR1 reads SNHLY; CDR2 reads FYNNEI. The CDR3 is made up of 14 amino acids. V gave up 5 bases and J gave up 6 bases, with 16 bases separating them.

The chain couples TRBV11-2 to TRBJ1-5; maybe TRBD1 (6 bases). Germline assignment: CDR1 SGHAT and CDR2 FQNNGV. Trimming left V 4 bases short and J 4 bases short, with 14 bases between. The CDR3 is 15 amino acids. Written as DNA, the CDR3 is TGTGCCAGCAGCTCGACAGGTTCAGGGAATCAGCCCCAGCATTTT. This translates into CASSSTGSGNQPQHF.

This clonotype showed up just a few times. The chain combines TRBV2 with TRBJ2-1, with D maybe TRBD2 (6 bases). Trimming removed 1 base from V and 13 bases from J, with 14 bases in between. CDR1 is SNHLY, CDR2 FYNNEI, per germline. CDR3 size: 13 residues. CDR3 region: CASSEGWDWVQFF. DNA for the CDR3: TGTGCCAGCAGTGAAGGGTGGGACTGGGTACAGTTCTTC. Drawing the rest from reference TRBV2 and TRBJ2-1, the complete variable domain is EPEVTQTPSHQVTQMGQEVILRCVPISNHLYFYWYRQILGQKVEFLVSFYNNEISEKSEIFDDQFSVERPDGSNFTLKIRSTKLEDSAMYFCASSEGWDWVQFFGPGTRLTVL.

The CDR3 nucleotides are TGTGCCAGCAGTATGAGTTGGAGGGACTACGAGCAGTACTTC. It codes for CASSMSWRDYEQYF. The chain couples TRBV7-9 to TRBJ2-7; D might be TRBD2 (6 bases). This CDR3 has 14 residues. The V end was cut by 6 bases, the J end by 3 bases, with 15 bases between. CDR1 is SEHNR and CDR2 is FQNEAQ in the germline V gene (reference sequence).

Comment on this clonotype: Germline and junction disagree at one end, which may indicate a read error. CDR3 loop: CASSQEGLNSPLHF. DNA of the CDR3: TGCGCCAGCAGCCAAGAGGGCCTCAATTCACCCCTCCACTTT. V usage is TRBV7-3 and J usage is TRBJ1-6; D unclear. The CDR3 sequence is 14 residues long. Germline V gene data show CDR1 as SGHTA and CDR2 as FQGTGA.

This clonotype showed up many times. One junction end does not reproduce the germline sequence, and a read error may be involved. The CDR3 nucleotides read TGTGCTAGCAGCCGAGACAGGGGCGACGAGCAGTACTTC. It yields the protein CASSRDRGDEQYF. The gene calls are TRBV7-7 and TRBJ2-7, with 8 bases aligning to TRBD1. The CDR3 loop spans 13 amino acids. Germline CDR1 reads SSHAT; CDR2 reads FNYEAQ (reference sequence).

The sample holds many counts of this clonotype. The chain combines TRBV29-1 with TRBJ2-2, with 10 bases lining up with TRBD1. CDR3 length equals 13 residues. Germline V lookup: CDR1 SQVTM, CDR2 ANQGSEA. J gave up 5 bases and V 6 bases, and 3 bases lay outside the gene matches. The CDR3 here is CSVGTGVTGELFF. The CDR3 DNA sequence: TGCAGCGTGGGGACAGGGGTTACCGGGGAGCTGTTTTTT.

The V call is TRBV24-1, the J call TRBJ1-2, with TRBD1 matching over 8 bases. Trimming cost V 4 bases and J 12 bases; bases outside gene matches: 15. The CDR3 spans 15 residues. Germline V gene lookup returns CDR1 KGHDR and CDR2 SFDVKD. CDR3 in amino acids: CATSDPAGGDARHTF. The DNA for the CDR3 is TGTGCCACCAGTGACCCGGCAGGGGGCGACGCCCGGCACACCTTC.

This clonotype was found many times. Here the CDR3 reads CASTHLGLGLSNISPGLQPQHF. In DNA, the CDR3 is TGTGCCAGCACCCATTTGGGCCTGGGACTATCCAACATCTCGCCTGGTCTGCAGCCCCAGCATTTT. V and J are TRBV14 and TRBJ1-5; a weak D match, TRBD1 (5 bases). This CDR3 is built from 22 residues. V gave up 7 bases and J gave up 7 bases, with 41 bases separating them. CDR1 and CDR2 from the germline V gene are SGHDN and FVKESK.